This T cell receptor beta chain was sequenced during a study of blood T cell repertoires in COVID-19. Looking at the study overall: Specimens from acute and convalescent COVID-19 originated in the United States, Italy and Spain. T cells, B-cell-depleted T cells, or PBMCs provided the cDNA or gDNA that served as material.

The CDR3 length is 14 residues. The V gene's germline CDR1 is SNHLY and CDR2 FYNNEI. Trimming shortened V by 4 bases and J by 5 bases, and 11 bases separated the two germline ends. Under the authors' procedure: From reference gene primer amplification, estimates of nucleated cell counts were derived. Clones were read by immunoSEQ multiplex PCR, and TCRdb kept only the in-frame ones, dropping some. The DNA was the basis for D and trimming; V, J and clone size are from that table. This table holds about 270,000 clones, about nine tenths found once. The J gene is TRBJ1-4, the V gene TRBV2; maybe TRBD1 (5 bases). The source is a man in his forties or fifties with acute or convalescent COVID-19. Sequences were obtained from peripheral blood. DNA for the CDR3: TGTGCCAGCAGTGTTGACCGGACAAATGAAAAACTGTTTTTT. Amino acids: CASSVDRTNEKLFF.